What follows are 10 T cell receptor beta chains derived from one specimen sequenced in a study of T cell responses to AZD1222 COVID-19 vaccine. Generated by immunoSEQ multiplex PCR, the TCRdb table keeps only in-frame clones and is missing some. The sample holds around 84,000 clones; roughly 85% are singletons and the top ten take about 10%. Material: peripheral blood, obtained 28 days after the second AZD1222 dose. The receptors were gathered from an adult who received the AZD1222 COVID-19 vaccine.

The chain joins TRBV10-3 to TRBJ1-3, with 7 bases matching TRBD1. Germline CDR1 reads ENHRY; CDR2 reads SYGVKD. The junction had 9 bases not matched to a gene; V was cut back by 8 bases and J by 2 bases. The CDR3 spans 15 residues. The CDR3 protein is CAIGVSDRAGNTIYF. The CDR3 region has the DNA TGTGCCATCGGAGTGTCCGACAGGGCTGGAAACACCATATATTTT.

The chain is built from TRBV2 and TRBJ1-6, with TRBD1 as a possible D gene (5 bases). This CDR3 spans 17 amino acids. CDR1 is SNHLY and CDR2 is FYNNEI in the germline V gene. Trimming removed 4 bases from V and 8 bases from J, with 21 bases in between. Here the CDR3 DNA reads TGTGCCAGCAGTGTCAAGGGGCAGGGAGGTTATGATTCACCCCTCCACTTT. This encodes CASSVKGQGGYDSPLHF.

The chain links TRBV3-1 (or the pseudogene TRBV3-2) to TRBJ2-3, with D tentatively TRBD1 or TRBD2 (5 bases each). Trimming removed 8 bases at V and 8 bases at J, with 14 bases between. Germline V lookup: CDR1 LGHDT, CDR2 YNNKEL (reference sequence). There are 12 residues in the CDR3. The CDR3 region has the DNA TGTGCCAGCGGACGGGGCCAGGTTACGCAGTATTTT. Translated: CASGRGQVTQYF.

The chain couples TRBV4-1 to TRBJ1-1, with 7 nucleotides matching TRBD1. After removal of 3 bases from V and 0 bases from J, the junction contained 7 bases not matched to a gene. Germline V gene lookup returns CDR1 MGHRA and CDR2 YSYEKL. This CDR3 is built from 16 residues. The CDR3 region is CASSQDLGQMNTEAFF. CDR3 sequence (DNA): TGCGCCAGCAGCCAGGACCTGGGACAGATGAACACTGAAGCTTTCTTT.

The chain is built from TRBV10-3 and TRBJ1-2, with 9 nucleotides matching TRBD1. Germline trimming cut 4 bases from V and 5 bases from J; bases unmatched to any gene: 8. Germline loops: CDR1 ENHRY, CDR2 SYGVKD. The CDR3 totals 15 residues. The CDR3 DNA reads as TGTGCCATCAGTGGCCGGGACAGGGACCTATATGGCTACACCTTC. This encodes CAISGRDRDLYGYTF.

V and J are TRBV28 and TRBJ1-2, with D perhaps TRBD1 (6 bases). The CDR3 loop spans 12 amino acids. CDR1 is MDHEN and CDR2 is SYDVKM in the germline V gene. Trimming took off 6 bases at V and 3 bases at J, with 8 bases between the two ends. DNA for the CDR3: TGTGCCAGCAGACAGGGTCACTATGGCTACACCTTC. Translating gives CASRQGHYGYTF.

The chain is built from TRBV27 and TRBJ2-3; D might be TRBD2 (6 bases). Germline V gene sequence: CDR1 MNHEY, CDR2 SMNVEV (reference sequence). The V and J ends lost 3 bases and 5 bases respectively, with 9 bases between them. CDR3 size: 13 residues. The CDR3, as DNA: TGTGCCAGCAGTTTCGTGGAGGGAGATACGCAGTATTTT. Translated, it gives CASSFVEGDTQYF.

V usage is TRBV18 and J usage is TRBJ1-5; TRBD1 aligns across 7 bases. The ends lost 0 bases at V and 7 bases at J; junction bases unmatched: 3. CDR3 length equals 14 residues. CDR1 and CDR2 (germline): KGHSH, LQKENI. The CDR3 DNA follows: TGTGCCAGCTCACCACCGTCAGGGGGGCAGCCCCAGCATTTT. This sequence encodes CASSPPSGGQPQHF. Filled out from reference TRBV18 and TRBJ1-5, the complete variable domain reads NAGVMQNPRHLVRRRGQEARLRCSPMKGHSHVYWYRQLPEEGLKFMVYLQKENIIDESGMPKERFSAEFPKEGPSILRIQQVVRGDSAAYFCASSPPSGGQPQHFGDGTRLSIL.

The chain carries TRBV28 and TRBJ2-4; tentatively, D is TRBD1 or TRBD2 (6 bases each). The CDR3 consists of 17 residues. Germline CDR1 MDHEN, CDR2 SYDVKM. Between the trimmed V and J ends, which lost 7 bases and 0 bases, there was a span of 19 bases. CDR3 protein: CASTSPPQGGAKNIQYF. The CDR3 DNA is TGTGCCAGCACCTCCCCCCCACAGGGAGGAGCCAAAAACATTCAGTACTTC. Full variable domain (outside the CDR3, taken from reference TRBV28 and TRBJ2-4): DVKVTQSSRYLVKRTGEKVFLECVQDMDHENMFWYRQDPGLGLRLIYFSYDVKMKEKGDIPEGYSVSREKKERFSLILESASTNQTSMYLCASTSPPQGGAKNIQYFGAGTRLSVL.

V is TRBV30 and J is TRBJ2-7, with 10 bases fitting TRBD1. V lost 4 bases, J lost 2 bases, and 5 bases stayed unmatched. The length of the CDR3 is 14 residues. Germline-derived CDR1 and CDR2 are GTSNPN and SVGIG (reference sequence). CDR3 protein: CAWIDRGRTYEQYF. The CDR3 DNA follows: TGTGCCTGGATCGACAGGGGGCGGACCTACGAGCAGTACTTC. Combining the CDR3 with reference TRBV30 and TRBJ2-7 gives the whole variable domain SQTIHQWPATLVQPVGSPLSLECTVEGTSNPNLYWYRQAAGRGLQLLFYSVGIGQISSEVPQNLSASRPQDRQFILSSKKLLLSDSGFYLCAWIDRGRTYEQYFGPGTRLTVT.